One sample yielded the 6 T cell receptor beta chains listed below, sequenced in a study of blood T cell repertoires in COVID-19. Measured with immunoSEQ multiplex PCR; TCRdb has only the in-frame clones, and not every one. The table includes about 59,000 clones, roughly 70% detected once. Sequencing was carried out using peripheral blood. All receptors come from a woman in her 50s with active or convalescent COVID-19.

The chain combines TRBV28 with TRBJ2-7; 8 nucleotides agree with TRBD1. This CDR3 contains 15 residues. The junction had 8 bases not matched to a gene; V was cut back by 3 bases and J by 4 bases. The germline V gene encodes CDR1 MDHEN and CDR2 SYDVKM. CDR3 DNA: TGTGCCAGCAGTTTCCTGACCGGGACAGGTTACGAGCAGTACTTC. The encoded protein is CASSFLTGTGYEQYF.

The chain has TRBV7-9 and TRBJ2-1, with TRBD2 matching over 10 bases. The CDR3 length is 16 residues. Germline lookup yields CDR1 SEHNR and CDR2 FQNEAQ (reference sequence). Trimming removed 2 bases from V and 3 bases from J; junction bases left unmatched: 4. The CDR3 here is CASSLSGLADYNEQFF. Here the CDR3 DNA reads TGTGCCAGCAGCTTATCCGGACTAGCGGACTACAATGAGCAGTTCTTC.

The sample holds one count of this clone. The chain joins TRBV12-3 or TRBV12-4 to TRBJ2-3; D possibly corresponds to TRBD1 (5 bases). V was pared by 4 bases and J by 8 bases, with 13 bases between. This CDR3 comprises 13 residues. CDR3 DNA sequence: TGTGCCAGCAGTTCGACAGACCTAGGTACGCAGTATTTT. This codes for CASSSTDLGTQYF.

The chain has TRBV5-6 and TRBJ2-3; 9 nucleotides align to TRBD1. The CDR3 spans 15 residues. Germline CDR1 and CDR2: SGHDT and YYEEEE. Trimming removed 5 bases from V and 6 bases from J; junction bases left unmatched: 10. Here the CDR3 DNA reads TGTGCCAGCAGTCAGATAGGGACAGGGAGGGATACGCAGTATTTT. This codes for CASSQIGTGRDTQYF.

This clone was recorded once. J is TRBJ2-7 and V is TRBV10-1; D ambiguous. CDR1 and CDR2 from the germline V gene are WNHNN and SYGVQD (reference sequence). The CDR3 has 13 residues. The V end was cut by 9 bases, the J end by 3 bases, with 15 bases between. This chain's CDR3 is CASILSPHYEQYF. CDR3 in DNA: TGCGCCAGTATACTTTCCCCTCACTACGAGCAGTACTTC.

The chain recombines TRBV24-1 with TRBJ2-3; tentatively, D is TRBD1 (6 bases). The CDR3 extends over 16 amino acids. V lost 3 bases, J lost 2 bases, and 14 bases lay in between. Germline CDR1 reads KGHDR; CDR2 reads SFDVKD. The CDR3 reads CATSDRIRDNTDTQYF. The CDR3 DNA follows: TGTGCCACCAGTGATCGGATACGGGACAACACAGATACGCAGTATTTT.